This TCR beta chain is from a study of T cells expressing NK-cell markers. The overall study: Out of eight donors sequenced, seven tested HCMV-seropositive and the remaining one seronegative. Study results and limitations: Top CD8+ clonotypes included the dominant CD3+CD56+NKG2C+ clonotypes in 5 to 7 donors. Leadership of the CD3+CD56-NKG2C+ fraction also belonged to these clonotypes in a handful of donors.

The cDNA for TCR beta came from 5'RACE template switching with UMIs. Each CDR3 protein gets one entry in TCRdb, which reprocessed the 5' RACE reads and gives no DNA. The listing contains around 180,000 distinct CDR3 sequences. In germline, CDR1 is MNHNS, CDR2 SASEGT. This CDR3 region has 15 residues. Remarks on this clonotype: Its matching antigen is unknown.

Sample: blood T cells: a sorted CD56 or NKG2C T cell subset, CD4+ or CD8+ T cells, or bulk PBMC T cells (not recorded which). The receptor was derived from a man aged 18-69 years in good health. This chain connects TRBV6-1 to TRBJ2-3; TCRdb's D call of TRBD2 is untestable without DNA. This chain's CDR3 is CASTLAGGTTDTQYF.